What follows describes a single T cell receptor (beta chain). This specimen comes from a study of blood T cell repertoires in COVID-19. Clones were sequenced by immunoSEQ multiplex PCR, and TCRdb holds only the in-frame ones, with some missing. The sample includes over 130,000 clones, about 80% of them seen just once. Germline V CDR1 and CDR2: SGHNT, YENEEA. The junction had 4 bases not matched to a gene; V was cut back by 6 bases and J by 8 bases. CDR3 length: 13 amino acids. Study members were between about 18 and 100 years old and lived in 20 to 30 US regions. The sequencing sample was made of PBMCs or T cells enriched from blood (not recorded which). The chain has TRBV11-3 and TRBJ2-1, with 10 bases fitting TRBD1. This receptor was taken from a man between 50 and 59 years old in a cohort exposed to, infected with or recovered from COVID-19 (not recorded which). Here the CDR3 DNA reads TGTGCCAGCAGAAAGACAGGGGGCCATGAGCAGTTCTTC. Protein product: CASRKTGGHEQFF.